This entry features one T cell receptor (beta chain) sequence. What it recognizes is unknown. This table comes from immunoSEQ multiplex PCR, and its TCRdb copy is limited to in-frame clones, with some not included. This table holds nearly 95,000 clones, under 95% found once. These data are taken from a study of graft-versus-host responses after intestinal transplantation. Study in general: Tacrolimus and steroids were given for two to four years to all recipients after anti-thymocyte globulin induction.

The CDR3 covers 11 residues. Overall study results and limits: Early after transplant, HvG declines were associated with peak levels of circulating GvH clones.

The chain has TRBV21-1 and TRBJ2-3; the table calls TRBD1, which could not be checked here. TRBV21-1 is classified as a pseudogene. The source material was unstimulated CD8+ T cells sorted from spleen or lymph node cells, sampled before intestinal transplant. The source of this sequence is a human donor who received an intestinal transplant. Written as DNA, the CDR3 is TGTGCCAGCAGCAAAGCGCAGGGCGTACGGTTT. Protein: CASSKAQGVRF.